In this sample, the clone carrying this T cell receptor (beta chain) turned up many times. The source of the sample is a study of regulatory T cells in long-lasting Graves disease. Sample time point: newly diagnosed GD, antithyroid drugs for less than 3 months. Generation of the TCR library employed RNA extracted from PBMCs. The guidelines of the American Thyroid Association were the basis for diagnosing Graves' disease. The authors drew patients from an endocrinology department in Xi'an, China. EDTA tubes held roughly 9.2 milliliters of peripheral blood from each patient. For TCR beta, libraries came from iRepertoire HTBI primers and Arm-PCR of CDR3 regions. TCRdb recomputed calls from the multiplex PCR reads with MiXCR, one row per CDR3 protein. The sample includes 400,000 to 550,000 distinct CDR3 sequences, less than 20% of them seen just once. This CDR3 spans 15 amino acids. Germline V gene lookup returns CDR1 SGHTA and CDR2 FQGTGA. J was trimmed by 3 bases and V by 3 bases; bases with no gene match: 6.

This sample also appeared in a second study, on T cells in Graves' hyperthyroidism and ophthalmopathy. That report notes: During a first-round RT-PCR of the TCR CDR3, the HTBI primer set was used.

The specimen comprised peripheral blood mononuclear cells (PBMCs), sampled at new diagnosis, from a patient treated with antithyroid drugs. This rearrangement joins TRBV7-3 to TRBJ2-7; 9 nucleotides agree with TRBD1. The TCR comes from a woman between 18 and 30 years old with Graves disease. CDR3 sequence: CASSFGDRVGYEQYF. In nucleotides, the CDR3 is TGTGCCAGCAGCTTCGGGGACAGGGTGGGCTACGAGCAGTACTTC. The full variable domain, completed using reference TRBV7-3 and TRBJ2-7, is GAGVSQTPSNKVTEKGKYVELRCDPISGHTALYWYRQSLGQGPEFLIYFQGTGAADDSGLPNDRFFAVRPEGSVSTLKIQRTERGDSAVYLCASSFGDRVGYEQYFGPGTRLTVT.